These 2 T cell receptor beta chains were sequenced from one sample in a study of T cells in Graves' hyperthyroidism and ophthalmopathy. Amplified regions were TCR beta CDR3 sequences from RNA transcripts. TCR CDR3 underwent first-round RT-PCR with the HTBI primer set. MiXCR, applied by TCRdb to the multiplex PCR reads, yields one record per CDR3 protein. Of 350,000 or so distinct CDR3 sequences in the sample, roughly 20% were seen once. Sequencing input: blood. These receptors originate from a woman aged 40 to 50 with Graves' ophthalmopathy.

This clonotype was seen at least ten times. The chain couples TRBV6-2 or TRBV6-3 to TRBJ1-2; D is undetermined. Trimming cost V 5 bases and J 2 bases, with 15 bases left between them. CDR3 length: 15 residues. Germline loops: CDR1 MNHEY, CDR2 SVGEGT. In nucleotides, the CDR3 is TGTGCCAGCAGTGCCCCAGGTATCCAGAACTATGGCTACACCTTC. Its protein product is CASSAPGIQNYGYTF.

This chain connects TRBV30 to TRBJ1-6, with 8 nucleotides matching TRBD1. CDR1 is GTSNPN and CDR2 is SVGIG in the germline V gene (reference sequence). The CDR3 has 17 amino acids. V shed 3 bases, J shed 5 bases, and the junction held 12 bases outside the gene matches. This chain's CDR3 is CAWRPLGQGANNSPLHF. CDR3 nucleotides: TGTGCCTGGAGGCCTCTCGGACAGGGCGCGAATAATTCACCCCTCCACTTT.